This record covers a single T cell receptor beta chain. Its antigen is as yet unknown. In the same sample, other DNA sequences code for this CDR3. The authors distributed each subset's genomic DNA evenly over several immunoSEQ plates. Profiled with immunoSEQ multiplex PCR; TCRdb holds only in-frame clones, not every one. The sample contains over a million clones, under 80% of which appear only once. The sample is drawn from a study of shared clonotypes between healthy human individuals. General study points: Donors were few, which limited the genetic and exposure-history diversity represented. A reduction in generation probabilities was seen for non-shared clonotypes relative to those shared by all four donors.

Trimming left V 4 bases short and J 2 bases short, with 12 bases between. The CDR3 sequence is 14 residues long. The germline V gene has CDR1 LNHDA and CDR2 SQIVND (reference sequence). V gene TRBV19 combines with J gene TRBJ2-7; D tentatively reads TRBD1 or TRBD2 (5 bases each). The sequence derives from a man between 18 and 35 years old in good health. The source material was memory CD4+ T cells sorted from blood. Subset: CD45RA-negative fraction. The CDR3 nucleotides are TGTGCCAGTAGTACGAGGGACGGAGCCTACGAGCAGTACTTC. Translation: CASSTRDGAYEQYF. The full variable domain, with the rest looked up from reference TRBV19 and TRBJ2-7, is DGGITQSPKYLFRKEGQNVTLSCEQNLNHDAMYWYRQDPGQGLRLIYYSQIVNDFQKGDIAEGYSVSREKKESFPLTVTSAQKNPTAFYLCASSTRDGAYEQYFGPGTRLTVT.